Listed below are T cell receptor beta chains from one sample, sequenced in a study of cytomegalovirus exposure and HLA in healthy donors. Method: immunoSEQ multiplex PCR; TCRdb's copy keeps in-frame clones and lacks some. The table has about 140,000 clones, 76% seen once. Sequences were obtained from PBMCs. Receptor source: a man aged 18 to 30 in good health and CMV-seronegative. The CDR3 runs from the conserved cysteine through the conserved F or W. Each record gives: J gene, D gene, V gene, clone size, CDR3 protein, CDR3 DNA. The D gene is left open where the match is weak. Where a row states a size, it is once, few, many or the class of an expanded clone; other rows omit it.

J gene: TRBJ1-1
D gene: .
V gene: TRBV19
clone size: .
CDR3 protein: CASSNTGKAFF
CDR3 DNA: TGTGCCAGTAGTAATACAGGGAAAGCTTTCTTT

J gene: TRBJ2-7
D gene: TRBD1
V gene: TRBV2
clone size: .
CDR3 protein: CASTADRPIDEQYF
CDR3 DNA: TGTGCCAGCACCGCGGACAGGCCAATAGACGAGCAGTACTTC

J gene: TRBJ2-1
D gene: TRBD2
V gene: TRBV10-3
clone size: once
CDR3 protein: CAISESTAGGLNEQFF
CDR3 DNA: TGTGCCATCAGTGAGTCGACAGCGGGAGGGTTAAATGAGCAGTTCTTC

J gene: TRBJ1-5
D gene: .
V gene: TRBV29-1
clone size: .
CDR3 protein: CSVEEGGQPQHF
CDR3 DNA: TGCAGCGTTGAAGAGGGGGGACAGCCCCAGCATTTT

J gene: TRBJ2-3
D gene: .
V gene: TRBV29-1
clone size: .
CDR3 protein: CSVERGMSDTQYF
CDR3 DNA: TGCAGCGTTGAGAGAGGGATGTCAGATACGCAGTATTTT

J gene: TRBJ1-4
D gene: TRBD1
V gene: TRBV6-1
clone size: .
CDR3 protein: CASTAGTANEKLFF
CDR3 DNA: TGTGCCAGCACCGCCGGGACAGCTAATGAAAAACTGTTTTTT

J gene: TRBJ2-7
D gene: .
V gene: TRBV11-3
clone size: few
CDR3 protein: CASSFDYGQGYEQYF
CDR3 DNA: TGTGCCAGCAGCTTTGATTACGGGCAGGGCTACGAGCAGTACTTC

J gene: TRBJ2-1
D gene: TRBD2
V gene: TRBV6-4
clone size: .
CDR3 protein: CASSLRLAAYNEQFF
CDR3 DNA: TGTGCCAGCAGTTTGAGACTAGCGGCCTACAATGAGCAGTTCTTC

J gene: TRBJ1-2
D gene: TRBD1
V gene: TRBV5-6
clone size: .
CDR3 protein: CASSWGTGEGGYTF
CDR3 DNA: TGTGCCAGCAGCTGGGGGACAGGAGAGGGTGGCTACACCTTC

J gene: TRBJ2-5
D gene: TRBD1
V gene: TRBV11-3
clone size: .
CDR3 protein: CASSFLTGTASQETQYF
CDR3 DNA: TGTGCCAGCAGCTTTCTTACCGGGACAGCGTCGCAAGAGACCCAGTACTTC

J gene: TRBJ1-1
D gene: .
V gene: TRBV6-6
clone size: few
CDR3 protein: CASSWQNTEAFF
CDR3 DNA: TGTGCCAGCAGTTGGCAGAACACTGAAGCTTTCTTT

J gene: TRBJ2-3
D gene: TRBD2
V gene: TRBV10-2
clone size: .
CDR3 protein: CASSSLAGGGDTQYF
CDR3 DNA: TGCGCCAGCAGCTCCCTAGCGGGGGGGGGAGATACGCAGTATTTT

J gene: TRBJ1-3
D gene: .
V gene: TRBV28
clone size: .
CDR3 protein: CASSLFLAADTIYF
CDR3 DNA: TGTGCCAGCAGTTTATTTTTAGCTGCGGACACCATATATTTT

J gene: TRBJ1-5
D gene: .
V gene: TRBV6-5
clone size: .
CDR3 protein: CASSYSGQGNQPQHF
CDR3 DNA: TGTGCCAGCAGTTACTCAGGGCAGGGTAATCAGCCCCAGCATTTT

J gene: TRBJ1-1
D gene: .
V gene: TRBV25-1
clone size: .
CDR3 protein: CATRGSMSNTEAFF
CDR3 DNA: TGTGCCACCCGGGGGAGCATGTCGAACACTGAGGCTTTCTTT

J gene: TRBJ1-3
D gene: TRBD1
V gene: TRBV5-1
clone size: .
CDR3 protein: CASSKRQGNSGNTIYF
CDR3 DNA: TGCGCCAGCAGCAAGCGACAGGGGAACTCTGGAAACACCATATATTTT

J gene: TRBJ2-7
D gene: .
V gene: TRBV5-1
clone size: .
CDR3 protein: CASSGPGPPYEQYF
CDR3 DNA: TGCGCCAGCAGTGGACCAGGGCCCCCCTACGAGCAGTACTTC

J gene: TRBJ2-5
D gene: .
V gene: TRBV28
clone size: .
CDR3 protein: CASSLPGSVKYF
CDR3 DNA: TGTGCCAGCAGCCTCCCCGGGAGTGTGAAGTACTTC

J gene: TRBJ1-3
D gene: .
V gene: TRBV23-1
clone size: .
CDR3 protein: CASSPSPGVRDTIYF
CDR3 DNA: TGCGCCAGCAGTCCCTCCCCAGGGGTGAGGGACACCATATATTTT

J gene: TRBJ2-1
D gene: .
V gene: TRBV7-2
clone size: .
CDR3 protein: CASSQDWSSYNEQFF
CDR3 DNA: TGTGCCAGCAGCCAGGACTGGAGCTCCTACAATGAGCAGTTCTTC

J gene: TRBJ2-5
D gene: .
V gene: TRBV28
clone size: .
CDR3 protein: CACINPGGKGETQYF
CDR3 DNA: TGTGCCTGCATCAATCCAGGGGGGAAAGGAGAGACCCAGTACTTC

J gene: TRBJ1-1
D gene: .
V gene: TRBV30
clone size: .
CDR3 protein: CAWSTGEGLSTEAFF
CDR3 DNA: TGTGCCTGGAGTACTGGGGAGGGGTTGAGCACTGAAGCTTTCTTT

J gene: TRBJ2-1
D gene: .
V gene: TRBV18
clone size: .
CDR3 protein: CASSLAPLPYNEQFF
CDR3 DNA: TGTGCCAGCTCACTTGCGCCGCTTCCCTACAATGAGCAGTTCTTC

J gene: TRBJ1-4
D gene: .
V gene: TRBV29-1
clone size: .
CDR3 protein: CSVEAGDEKLFF
CDR3 DNA: TGCAGCGTTGAAGCGGGGGATGAAAAACTGTTTTTT

J gene: TRBJ2-7
D gene: TRBD2
V gene: TRBV18
clone size: .
CDR3 protein: CASSPGTSGAYEQYF
CDR3 DNA: TGTGCCAGCTCACCTGGGACTAGCGGGGCCTACGAGCAGTACTTC

J gene: TRBJ1-4
D gene: TRBD1
V gene: TRBV19
clone size: .
CDR3 protein: CASSLKGTGGNEKLFF
CDR3 DNA: TGTGCCAGTAGCCTAAAAGGGACAGGGGGGAATGAAAAACTGTTTTTT

J gene: TRBJ1-2
D gene: .
V gene: TRBV5-6
clone size: .
CDR3 protein: CASSSEGQYGYTF
CDR3 DNA: TGTGCCAGCAGCTCGGAAGGACAGTATGGCTACACCTTC

J gene: TRBJ1-1
D gene: TRBD1
V gene: TRBV5-4
clone size: .
CDR3 protein: CASSFPGQKNTEAFF
CDR3 DNA: TGTGCCAGCAGCTTTCCGGGACAGAAGAACACTGAAGCTTTCTTT

J gene: TRBJ2-3
D gene: TRBD2
V gene: TRBV5-1
clone size: .
CDR3 protein: CASSLLTSGADTQYF
CDR3 DNA: TGCGCCAGCAGCTTATTGACTAGCGGTGCAGATACGCAGTATTTT

J gene: TRBJ1-1
D gene: TRBD1
V gene: TRBV19
clone size: .
CDR3 protein: CASSMGTGSSTMNTEAFF
CDR3 DNA: TGTGCCAGTAGTATGGGGACAGGGTCGTCTACAATGAACACTGAAGCTTTCTTT

J gene: TRBJ1-1
D gene: .
V gene: TRBV4-1
clone size: .
CDR3 protein: CASSQMRALGAEAFF
CDR3 DNA: TGCGCCAGCAGCCAAATGAGGGCATTGGGTGCTGAAGCTTTCTTT

J gene: TRBJ2-2
D gene: TRBD1
V gene: TRBV10-3
clone size: .
CDR3 protein: CAISESDRGRGTGELFF
CDR3 DNA: TGTGCCATCAGTGAGTCGGACAGGGGGCGCGGAACCGGGGAGCTGTTTTTT

J gene: TRBJ1-2
D gene: .
V gene: TRBV18
clone size: .
CDR3 protein: CASSPVLTSSLGYTF
CDR3 DNA: TGTGCCAGCTCACCCGTACTGACATCGTCTCTTGGCTACACCTTC

J gene: TRBJ2-2
D gene: .
V gene: TRBV19
clone size: .
CDR3 protein: CASSIQILGGERAGELFF
CDR3 DNA: TGTGCCAGTAGTATTCAGATATTAGGGGGAGAGAGGGCCGGGGAGCTGTTTTTT

J gene: TRBJ1-3
D gene: .
V gene: TRBV14
clone size: .
CDR3 protein: CASSQVAGVPGNTIYF
CDR3 DNA: TGTGCCAGCAGCCAAGTGGCCGGGGTCCCTGGAAACACCATATATTTT

J gene: TRBJ1-6
D gene: .
V gene: TRBV19
clone size: once
CDR3 protein: CASSWGGDSPLHF
CDR3 DNA: TGTGCCAGTAGTTGGGGCGGCGATTCACCCCTCCACTTT

J gene: TRBJ2-2
D gene: TRBD2
V gene: TRBV11-2
clone size: .
CDR3 protein: CASSLAAGGGTGELFF
CDR3 DNA: TGTGCCAGCAGCTTAGCTGCGGGAGGGGGTACCGGGGAGCTGTTTTTT

J gene: TRBJ2-6
D gene: .
V gene: TRBV30
clone size: .
CDR3 protein: CAWGRSWGANVLTF
CDR3 DNA: TGTGCCTGGGGGAGGTCGTGGGGGGCCAACGTCCTGACTTTC

J gene: TRBJ1-2
D gene: .
V gene: TRBV7-9
clone size: .
CDR3 protein: CASSLVSRGSGYTF
CDR3 DNA: TGTGCCAGCAGCTTAGTGTCGCGTGGGAGCGGCTACACCTTC

J gene: TRBJ1-2
D gene: TRBD1
V gene: TRBV19
clone size: .
CDR3 protein: CASSHHHRGKGVMDGYTF
CDR3 DNA: TGTGCCAGTAGCCATCACCACAGGGGAAAAGGGGTAATGGATGGCTACACCTTC

J gene: TRBJ2-4
D gene: TRBD2
V gene: TRBV6-5
clone size: .
CDR3 protein: CASRPAGGRGNIQYF
CDR3 DNA: TGTGCCAGCAGACCCGCGGGGGGGAGAGGAAACATTCAGTACTTC

J gene: TRBJ1-4
D gene: TRBD1
V gene: TRBV28
clone size: .
CDR3 protein: CASSLHRGGEKLFF
CDR3 DNA: TGTGCCAGCAGTTTACACAGGGGGGGTGAAAAACTGTTTTTT

J gene: TRBJ2-7
D gene: TRBD2
V gene: TRBV6-1
clone size: .
CDR3 protein: CASRVGTTLKF
CDR3 DNA: TGTGCCAGCAGGGTCGGGACTACACTGAAGTTC

J gene: TRBJ1-6
D gene: TRBD1
V gene: TRBV2
clone size: .
CDR3 protein: CASIPPGQYNSPLHF
CDR3 DNA: TGTGCCAGCATTCCCCCGGGACAGTATAATTCACCCCTCCACTTT

J gene: TRBJ2-1
D gene: TRBD2
V gene: TRBV7-9
clone size: once
CDR3 protein: CASSLLAEMPYNEQFF
CDR3 DNA: TGTGCCAGCAGCTTACTAGCGGAGATGCCGTACAATGAGCAGTTCTTC

J gene: TRBJ2-7
D gene: TRBD1
V gene: TRBV6-5
clone size: .
CDR3 protein: CASSYGPGQGLHEQYF
CDR3 DNA: TGTGCCAGCAGTTACGGCCCGGGACAGGGGCTTCACGAGCAGTACTTC

J gene: TRBJ2-4
D gene: TRBD1
V gene: TRBV10-3
clone size: .
CDR3 protein: CAISDGGTGVKNIQYF
CDR3 DNA: TGTGCCATCAGTGATGGTGGGACAGGGGTAAAAAACATTCAGTACTTC

J gene: TRBJ1-6
D gene: .
V gene: TRBV5-5
clone size: .
CDR3 protein: CASRDGHSYNSPLHF
CDR3 DNA: TGTGCCAGCAGGGACGGACACTCCTATAATTCACCCCTCCACTTT